Shown below are 17 T cell receptor beta chains from a single sample sequenced in a study of blood T cell repertoires in COVID-19 (dated by TCRdb to the early 2020s). Library preparation was by the immunoSEQ multiplex PCR assay. This is the immuneACCESS table as TCRdb keeps it, with only in-frame sequences that have V and J called. A part of the clones is gone; compared with another copy, unresolved V genes explain less than half, and the rest is unexplained. This sample gives about 130,000 clones in total; around 88% of them show up just once. 15% to 20% of the sample lies in the top ten. The sequenced sample consisted of peripheral blood. The receptors here all came from a woman aged 45-65 years who had recovered from COVID-19.

The gene calls are TRBV15 and TRBJ2-7; perhaps TRBD2 as D (5 bases). The V end lost 0 bases, the J end lost 13 bases, and 16 bases lay between the germline ends. The CDR3 is 13 residues long. Germline lookup yields CDR1 LNHNV and CDR2 YYDKDF (reference sequence). The CDR3 is CATSREGREQRYF. CDR3 bases: TGTGCCACCAGCAGAGAAGGCCGGGAACAGAGATACTTC.

This clone showed up just a few times. This chain connects TRBV9 to TRBJ2-2; D unresolved. V lost 3 bases, J lost 6 bases, and 12 bases lay in between. The germline V gene has CDR1 SGDLS and CDR2 YYNGEE. This CDR3 has 14 residues. The CDR3 loop reads CASSGWKSAGELFF. CDR3 bases: TGTGCCAGCAGCGGGTGGAAAAGCGCCGGGGAGCTGTTTTTT.

V gene TRBV5-6 combines with J gene TRBJ1-5; TRBD1 is a possible D gene (5 bases). Germline CDR1 and CDR2: SGHDT and YYEEEE. The V end lost 2 bases, the J end lost 5 bases, and 14 bases lay between the germline ends. The CDR3 sequence is 15 residues long. CDR3 sequence: CASSFGGDADQPQHF. CDR3 coding DNA: TGTGCCAGCAGCTTTGGAGGGGACGCTGATCAGCCCCAGCATTTT.

J is TRBJ2-3 and V is TRBV4-1; TRBD2 matches at 12 bases. The germline V gene has CDR1 MGHRA and CDR2 YSYEKL. V shed 3 bases and J 1 base; nucleotides not matched to a gene: 8. The CDR3 consists of 18 residues. CDR3 protein: CASSQVGLAGFGTDTQYF. DNA for the CDR3: TGCGCCAGCAGCCAGGTTGGACTAGCGGGATTCGGCACAGATACGCAGTATTTT.

This clone was recorded only once. The rearrangement uses TRBV18 and TRBJ2-1; tentatively, D is TRBD2 (6 bases). The CDR3 covers 13 residues. Trimming removed 2 bases from V and 9 bases from J, with 11 bases in between. Germline-derived CDR1 and CDR2 are KGHSH and LQKENI. The CDR3 DNA follows: TGTGCCAGCTCACCAAGGAGGGCCGTTGAGCAGTTCTTC. Translation: CASSPRRAVEQFF.

The chain carries TRBV11-2 and TRBJ2-1, with TRBD2 matching over 12 bases. From germline, CDR1 is SGHAT and CDR2 FQNNGV. The V and J ends lost 5 bases and 6 bases, in that order; junction bases with no gene match: 5. The CDR3 is made up of 15 amino acids. The chain's CDR3 is CASSTPSGGANEQFF. CDR3 sequence (DNA): TGTGCCAGCAGCACCCCTAGCGGGGGGGCCAATGAGCAGTTCTTC.

This chain links TRBV5-4 with TRBJ1-6, with 8 bases matching TRBD1. J gave up 10 bases and V 4 bases, and 7 bases lay outside the gene matches. Germline CDR1 is SGHNT and CDR2 is YYREEE (reference sequence). The CDR3 loop spans 14 amino acids. This CDR3 reads CASSAGTGRSPLHF. The CDR3 nucleotides read TGTGCCAGCAGCGCCGGGACAGGAAGGTCACCCCTCCACTTT.

The gene calls are TRBV7-3 and TRBJ2-7, with 13 bases matching TRBD2. Unmatched junction bases numbered 8, after V lost 5 bases and J lost 4 bases. This CDR3 has 16 amino acids. Germline V gene data show CDR1 as SGHTA and CDR2 as FQGTGA. CDR3 nucleotide sequence: TGTGCCAGCAGCCTTAGTGGGACTAGCGGGGCGTACGAGCAGTACTTC. Translating it yields CASSLSGTSGAYEQYF.

V is TRBV6-5 and J is TRBJ1-4; possible D gene TRBD1, 6 bases. V gave up 6 bases and J gave up 0 bases, with 11 bases separating them. The CDR3 sequence is 15 residues long. The V gene's germline CDR1 is MNHEY and CDR2 SVGAGI. CDR3 region: CASSPGAATNEKLFF. CDR3 in DNA: TGTGCCAGCAGCCCAGGGGCCGCAACTAATGAAAAACTGTTTTTT.

The rearrangement joins TRBV29-1 to TRBJ1-2; TRBD1 is a possible D gene (5 bases). The CDR3 has 12 amino acids. The ends were cut back, 3 bases at V and 8 bases at J, with 13 bases in the middle. CDR1 SQVTM and CDR2 ANQGSEA come from the germline V gene. The CDR3 here is CSVEREGVGYTF. The DNA for the CDR3 is TGCAGCGTTGAGCGGGAAGGGGTCGGCTACACCTTC.

V gene TRBV5-1 combines with J gene TRBJ2-4; 9 bases line up with TRBD1. The CDR3 spans 20 residues. Germline V CDR1 and CDR2: SGHRS, YFSETQ. V was clipped by 6 bases and J by 0 bases; unmatched bases: 19. For the CDR3, the DNA is TGCGCCAGCACCCTTCACCCTTGGACAGGGGTGCTGGGAGCCAAAAACATTCAGTACTTC. Translation: CASTLHPWTGVLGAKNIQYF.

The genes are TRBV9 and TRBJ1-2, with 7 bases lining up with TRBD1. This CDR3 contains 13 residues. CDR1 SGDLS and CDR2 YYNGEE come from the germline V gene. Germline trimming cut 2 bases from V and 7 bases from J; bases unmatched to any gene: 5. CDR3 residues: CASSVTGASGYTF. CDR3 in DNA: TGTGCCAGCAGCGTTACAGGGGCCAGTGGCTACACCTTC.

The V gene is TRBV6-6, the J gene TRBJ1-4; tentatively, D is TRBD1 (6 bases). V was shortened by 2 bases and J by 8 bases, with 12 bases between the two germline ends. CDR3 length: 14 amino acids. Germline assignment: CDR1 MNHNY and CDR2 SVGAGI (reference sequence). The CDR3 spells CASSYTGRVEKLFF. The CDR3 DNA reads as TGTGCCAGCAGTTACACAGGGAGGGTAGAAAAACTGTTTTTT.

For the CDR3, the DNA is TGCGCCAGCAGCCCCAGACCGGGACAGGTGTGGGGCTACACCTTC. This encodes CASSPRPGQVWGYTF. The chain joins TRBV4-1 to TRBJ1-2; 8 bases agree with TRBD1. The trim removed 4 bases at V and 8 bases at J, leaving 12 bases unmatched. The CDR3 extends over 15 amino acids. Germline V gene lookup returns CDR1 MGHRA and CDR2 YSYEKL.

This clone has a single count. V and J are TRBV19 and TRBJ1-1, with D possibly matching TRBD1 (5 bases). This CDR3 has 13 residues. The germline CDR1 and CDR2 sequences are LNHDA and SQIVND (reference sequence). V gave up 4 bases and J gave up 5 bases, with 11 bases separating them. Written as DNA, the CDR3 is TGTGCCAGTAGTAAAGACAGAGCGACTGAAGCTTTCTTT. Encoded protein: CASSKDRATEAFF.

The V and J genes are TRBV18 and TRBJ1-2; D not certain. Germline V gives CDR1 KGHSH, CDR2 LQKENI. This CDR3 has 13 amino acids. The germline V and J ends were trimmed by 3 bases and 5 bases, with 10 bases remaining between them. The CDR3 spells CASSPVGGYGYTF. CDR3 nucleotides: TGTGCCAGCTCACCGGTTGGAGGGTATGGCTACACCTTC.

This rearrangement joins TRBV7-2 to TRBJ1-1; maybe TRBD1 (6 bases). The CDR3 loop spans 14 amino acids. V was pared by 4 bases and J by 2 bases, with 11 bases between. Germline loops: CDR1 SGHTA, CDR2 FQGNSA. DNA of the CDR3: TGTGCCAGCAGCTCCGGACAGACTAACACTGAAGCTTTCTTT. Translated: CASSSGQTNTEAFF.